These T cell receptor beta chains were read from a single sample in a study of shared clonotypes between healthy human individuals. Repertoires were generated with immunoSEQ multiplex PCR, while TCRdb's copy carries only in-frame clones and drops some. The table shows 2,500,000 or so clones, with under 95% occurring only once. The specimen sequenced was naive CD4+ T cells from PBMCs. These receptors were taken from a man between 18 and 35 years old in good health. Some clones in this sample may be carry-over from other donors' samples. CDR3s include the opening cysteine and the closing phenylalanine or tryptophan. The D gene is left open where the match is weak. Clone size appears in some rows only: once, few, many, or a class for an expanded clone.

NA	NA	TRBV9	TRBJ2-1	CASSVGRDTNEQFF	TGTGCCAGCAGCGTAGGCCGGGACACCAATGAGCAGTTCTTC
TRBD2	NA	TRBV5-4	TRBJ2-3	CASSLSAQRGSTDTQYF	TGTGCCAGCAGCTTGTCGGCCCAGCGGGGAAGCACAGATACGCAGTATTTT
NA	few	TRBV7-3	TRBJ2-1	CASSSRSPAGFEQFF	TGTGCCAGCAGCTCCCGGTCCCCAGCGGGCTTTGAGCAGTTCTTC
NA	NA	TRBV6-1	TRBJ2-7	CASRYHQGSEQYF	TGTGCCAGCAGATATCATCAGGGTTCCGAGCAGTACTTC
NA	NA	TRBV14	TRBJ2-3	CASSRLGQPFTDTQYF	TGTGCCAGCAGCCGCCTCGGACAGCCATTCACAGATACGCAGTATTTT
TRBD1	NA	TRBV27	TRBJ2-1	CASSRQGASTRNEQFF	TGTGCCAGCAGTAGACAGGGGGCCTCGACCCGCAATGAGCAGTTCTTC
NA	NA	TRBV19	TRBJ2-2	CASSRYPNTGELFF	TGTGCCAGTAGTCGGTATCCGAACACCGGGGAGCTGTTTTTT
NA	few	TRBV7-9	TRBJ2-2	CASSPDRRPWVGGELFF	TGTGCCAGCAGCCCCGATCGTCGGCCCTGGGTAGGCGGGGAGCTGTTTTTT
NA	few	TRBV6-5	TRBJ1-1	CASSTPREAFF	TGTGCCAGCAGCACGCCACGGGAAGCTTTCTTT
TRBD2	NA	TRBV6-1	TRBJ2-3	CASSDRTSGSTSTDTQYF	TGTGCCAGCAGTGACAGGACTAGCGGGAGTACAAGCACAGATACGCAGTATTTT
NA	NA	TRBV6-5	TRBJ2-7	CASSSGLPREQYF	TGTGCCAGCAGTTCCGGACTGCCGAGGGAGCAGTACTTC
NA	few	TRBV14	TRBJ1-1	CASSLQRNTEAFF	TGTGCCAGCAGCCTACAGAGAAACACTGAAGCTTTCTTT
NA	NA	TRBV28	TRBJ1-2	CASSSTFRYTF	TGTGCCAGCAGCTCCACTTTCCGCTACACCTTC
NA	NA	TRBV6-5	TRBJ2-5	CASSYSGVETQYF	TGTGCCAGCAGTTACTCTGGTGTCGAGACCCAGTACTTC
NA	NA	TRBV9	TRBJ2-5	CASSVVGNQETQYF	TGTGCCAGCAGCGTAGTAGGCAACCAAGAGACCCAGTACTTC
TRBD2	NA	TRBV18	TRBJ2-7	CASSPALAGGVEQYF	TGTGCCAGCTCACCTGCCCTAGCGGGAGGGGTCGAGCAGTACTTC
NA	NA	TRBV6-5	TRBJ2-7	CASSYGRGVTYEQYF	TGTGCCAGCAGTTACGGACGAGGGGTAACCTACGAGCAGTACTTC
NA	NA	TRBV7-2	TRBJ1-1	CASSLREGGDPEAFF	TGTGCCAGCAGCCTGCGGGAGGGCGGTGACCCTGAAGCTTTCTTT
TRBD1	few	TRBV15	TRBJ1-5	CATSRAGQIYQPQHF	TGTGCCACCAGCAGAGCGGGACAGATATATCAGCCCCAGCATTTT
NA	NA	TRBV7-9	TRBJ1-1	CASSPETEPAEAFF	TGTGCCAGCAGCCCCGAGACAGAACCCGCTGAAGCTTTCTTT
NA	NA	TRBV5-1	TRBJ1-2	CASSSTGNYGYTF	TGCGCCAGCAGCTCCACAGGGAACTATGGCTACACCTTC
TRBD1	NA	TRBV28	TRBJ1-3	CASSPPGQGTGNTIYF	TGTGCCAGCAGTCCGCCGGGACAGGGTACTGGAAACACCATATATTTT
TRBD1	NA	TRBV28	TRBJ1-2	CASTAGGANYGYTF	TGTGCCAGCACCGCAGGGGGGGCTAACTATGGCTACACCTTC
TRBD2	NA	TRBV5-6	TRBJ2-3	CASAGGTIRTDTQYF	TGTGCCAGCGCCGGGGGGACTATCCGCACAGATACGCAGTATTTT
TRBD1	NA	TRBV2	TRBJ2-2	CASRTGTGAGELFF	TGTGCCAGCAGAACCGGGACAGGGGCCGGGGAGCTGTTTTTT
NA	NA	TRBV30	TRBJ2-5	CAWSQKTVTYRSRETQYF	TGTGCCTGGAGCCAAAAAACCGTGACATACAGAAGTAGGGAGACCCAGTACTTC
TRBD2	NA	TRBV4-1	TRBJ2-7	CASSSRLAGYEQYF	TGCGCCAGCAGTTCTAGACTAGCGGGTTACGAGCAGTACTTC
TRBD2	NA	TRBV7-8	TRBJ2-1	CASSPTGTSVYNEQFF	TGTGCCAGCAGTCCTACCGGGACTAGTGTGTACAATGAGCAGTTCTTC
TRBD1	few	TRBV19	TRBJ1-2	CASSGQGLLHYGYTF	TGTGCCAGTAGCGGACAGGGTCTATTACACTATGGCTACACCTTC
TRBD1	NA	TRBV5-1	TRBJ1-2	CASSSPGQGAGGYTF	TGCGCCAGCAGCTCGCCGGGACAGGGGGCGGGCGGCTACACCTTC
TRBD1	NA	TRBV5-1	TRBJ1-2	CASSQLGTGTYGYTF	TGCGCCAGCAGCCAGCTAGGGACAGGGACCTATGGCTACACCTTC
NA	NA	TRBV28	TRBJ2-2	CASGRQYTGELFF	TGTGCCAGCGGCCGACAGTACACCGGGGAGCTGTTTTTT
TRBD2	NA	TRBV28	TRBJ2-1	CASSRPIGTSGFF	TGTGCCAGCAGTCGCCCAATCGGGACTAGCGGGTTCTTC
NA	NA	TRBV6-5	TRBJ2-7	CASSYSRGQSYEQYF	TGTGCCAGCAGTTACTCCCGGGGACAAAGCTACGAGCAGTACTTC
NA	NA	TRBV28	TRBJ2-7	CASVGGSYEQYF	TGTGCCAGCGTGGGGGGATCCTACGAGCAGTACTTC
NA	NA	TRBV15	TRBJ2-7	CATSSRAPYEQYF	TGTGCCACCAGCAGCCGGGCCCCCTACGAGCAGTACTTC
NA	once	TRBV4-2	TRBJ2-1	CASSQAARDTTGEQFF	TGTGCCAGCAGCCAGGCCGCCCGGGATACGACGGGAGAGCAGTTCTTC
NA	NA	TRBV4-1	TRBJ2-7	CASSQDRRGAIYEQYF	TGCGCCAGCAGCCAAGATCGGCGCGGGGCGATATACGAGCAGTACTTC
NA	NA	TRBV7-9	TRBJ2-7	CASFKTGSYEQYF	TGTGCCAGCTTTAAGACAGGCTCCTACGAGCAGTACTTC
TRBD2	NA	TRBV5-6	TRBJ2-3	CASSLYASGSVRDTQYF	TGTGCCAGCAGCTTGTATGCTAGCGGGTCCGTCCGGGATACGCAGTATTTT
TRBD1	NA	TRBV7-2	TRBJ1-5	CASSLIGQGAGQPQHF	TGTGCCAGCAGCTTAATTGGACAGGGGGCTGGTCAGCCCCAGCATTTT
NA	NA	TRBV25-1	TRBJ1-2	CASSGGGGRGLRGYTF	TGTGCCAGCAGTGGGGGAGGTGGACGTGGGTTGCGGGGCTACACCTTC
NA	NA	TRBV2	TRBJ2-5	CASNFRTEETQYF	TGTGCCAGCAACTTTAGGACAGAAGAGACCCAGTACTTC
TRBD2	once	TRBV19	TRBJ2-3	CASSTGLAGRTDTQYF	TGTGCCAGTAGTACCGGACTAGCGGGTCGGACAGATACGCAGTATTTT
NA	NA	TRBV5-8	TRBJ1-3	CASSLGDISGNTIYF	TGTGCCAGCAGCTTGGGGGACATCTCTGGAAACACCATATATTTT
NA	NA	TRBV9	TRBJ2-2	CASSVGRLRDTGELFF	TGTGCCAGCAGCGTGGGCCGCCTCAGGGACACCGGGGAGCTGTTTTTT
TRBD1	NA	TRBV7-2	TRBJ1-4	CASSRDRNEKLFF	TGTGCCAGCAGCCGGGACAGGAATGAAAAACTGTTTTTT
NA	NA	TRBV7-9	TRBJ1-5	CASSLDAYSNQPQHF	TGTGCCAGCAGCCTAGACGCCTATAGCAATCAGCCCCAGCATTTT
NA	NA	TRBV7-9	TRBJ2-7	CASSLEQRYEQYF	TGTGCCAGCAGCTTAGAACAGCGCTACGAGCAGTACTTC
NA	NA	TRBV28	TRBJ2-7	CASSLELASMLYEQYF	TGTGCCAGCAGTTTGGAACTAGCCTCGATGTTATACGAGCAGTACTTC
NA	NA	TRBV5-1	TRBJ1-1	CASSRDRSNTEAFF	TGCGCCAGCAGCCGTGACAGGTCAAACACTGAAGCTTTCTTT
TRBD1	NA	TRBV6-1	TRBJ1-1	CAKKTDRDTEAFF	TGTGCCAAAAAAACAGACAGGGACACTGAAGCTTTCTTT
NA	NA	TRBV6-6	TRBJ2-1	CASSLETGLRANEQFF	TGTGCCAGCAGCCTCGAAACGGGACTCCGCGCCAATGAGCAGTTCTTC